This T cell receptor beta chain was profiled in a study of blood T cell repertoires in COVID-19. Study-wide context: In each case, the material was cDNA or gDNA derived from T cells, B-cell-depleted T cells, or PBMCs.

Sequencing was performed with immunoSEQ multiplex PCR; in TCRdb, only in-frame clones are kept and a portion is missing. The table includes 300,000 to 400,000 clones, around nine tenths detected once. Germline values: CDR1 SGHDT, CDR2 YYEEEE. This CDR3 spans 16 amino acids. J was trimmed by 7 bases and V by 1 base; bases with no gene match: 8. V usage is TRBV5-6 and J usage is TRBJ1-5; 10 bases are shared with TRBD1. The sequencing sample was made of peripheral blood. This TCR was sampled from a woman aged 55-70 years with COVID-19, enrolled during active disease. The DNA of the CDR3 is TGTGCCAGCAGCTTGTTCCGGGACAGGGGTAGCCAGCCCCAGCATTTT. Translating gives CASSLFRDRGSQPQHF. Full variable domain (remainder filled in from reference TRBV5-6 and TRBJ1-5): DAGVTQSPTHLIKTRGQQVTLRCSPKSGHDTVSWYQQALGQGPQFIFQYYEEEERQRGNFPDRFSGHQFPNYSSELNVNALLLGDSALYLCASSLFRDRGSQPQHFGDGTRLSIL.